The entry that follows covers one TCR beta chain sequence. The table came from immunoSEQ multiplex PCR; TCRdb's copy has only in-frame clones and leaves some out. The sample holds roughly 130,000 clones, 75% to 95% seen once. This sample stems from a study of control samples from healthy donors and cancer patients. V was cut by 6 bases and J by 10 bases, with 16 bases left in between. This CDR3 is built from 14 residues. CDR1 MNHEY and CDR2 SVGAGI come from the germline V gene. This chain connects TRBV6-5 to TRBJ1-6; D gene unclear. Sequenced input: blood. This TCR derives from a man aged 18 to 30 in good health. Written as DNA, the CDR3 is TGTGCCAGCAGGGGGAGTACTCTGGCCTCACCCCTCCACTTT. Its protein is CASRGSTLASPLHF.